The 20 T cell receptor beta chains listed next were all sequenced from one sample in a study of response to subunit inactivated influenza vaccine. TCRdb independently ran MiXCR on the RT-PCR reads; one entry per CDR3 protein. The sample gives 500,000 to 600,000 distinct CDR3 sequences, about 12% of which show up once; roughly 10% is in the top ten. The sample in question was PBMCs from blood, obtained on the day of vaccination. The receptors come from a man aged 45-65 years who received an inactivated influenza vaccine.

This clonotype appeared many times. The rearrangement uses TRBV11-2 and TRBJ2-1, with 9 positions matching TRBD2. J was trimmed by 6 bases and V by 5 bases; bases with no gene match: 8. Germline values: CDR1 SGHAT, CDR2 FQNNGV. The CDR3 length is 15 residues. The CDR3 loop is CASSLGLAGANEQFF. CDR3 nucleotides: TGTGCCAGCAGCCTGGGGTTAGCGGGAGCCAATGAGCAGTTCTTC. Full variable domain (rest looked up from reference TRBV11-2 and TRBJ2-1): EAGVAQSPRYKIIEKRQSVAFWCNPISGHATLYWYQQILGQGPKLLIQFQNNGVVDDSQLPKDRFSAERLKGVDSTLKIQPAKLEDSAVYLCASSLGLAGANEQFFGPGTRLTVL.

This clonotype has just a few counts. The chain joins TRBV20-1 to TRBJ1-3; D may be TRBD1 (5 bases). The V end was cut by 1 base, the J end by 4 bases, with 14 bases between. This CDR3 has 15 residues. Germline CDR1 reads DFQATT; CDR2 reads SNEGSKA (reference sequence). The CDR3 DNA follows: TGCAGTGCTAGAGGGTTGCAGGGCGGGGGAAACACCATATATTTT. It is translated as CSARGLQGGGNTIYF.

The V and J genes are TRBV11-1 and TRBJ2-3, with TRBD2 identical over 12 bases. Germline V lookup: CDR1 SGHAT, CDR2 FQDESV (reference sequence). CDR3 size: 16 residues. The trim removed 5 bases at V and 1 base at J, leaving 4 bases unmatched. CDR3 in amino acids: CASSVRLAGGTDTQYF. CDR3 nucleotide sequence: TGTGCCAGCAGCGTGCGACTAGCGGGGGGCACAGATACGCAGTATTTT.

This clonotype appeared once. This chain's CDR3 is CATTLDNEQFF. The CDR3 DNA is TGTGCCACCACTCTGGACAATGAGCAGTTCTTC. The chain recombines TRBV24-1 with TRBJ2-1, with D uncertain. The ends were cut back, 8 bases at V and 5 bases at J, with 6 bases in the middle. Germline-derived CDR1 and CDR2 are KGHDR and SFDVKD. CDR3 size: 11 residues.

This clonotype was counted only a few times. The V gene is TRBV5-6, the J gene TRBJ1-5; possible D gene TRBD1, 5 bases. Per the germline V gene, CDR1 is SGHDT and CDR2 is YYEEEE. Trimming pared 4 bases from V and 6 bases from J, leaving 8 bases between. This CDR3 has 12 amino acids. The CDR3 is CASSRGVQPQHF. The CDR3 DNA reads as TGTGCCAGCAGCAGAGGGGTTCAGCCCCAGCATTTT.

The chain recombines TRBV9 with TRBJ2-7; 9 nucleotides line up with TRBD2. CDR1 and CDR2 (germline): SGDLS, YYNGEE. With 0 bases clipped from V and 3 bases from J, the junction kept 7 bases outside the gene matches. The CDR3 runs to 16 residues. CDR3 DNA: TGTGCCAGCAGCGTAGCTTGGGCTAGCGGGGTCTACGAGCAGTACTTC. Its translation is CASSVAWASGVYEQYF.

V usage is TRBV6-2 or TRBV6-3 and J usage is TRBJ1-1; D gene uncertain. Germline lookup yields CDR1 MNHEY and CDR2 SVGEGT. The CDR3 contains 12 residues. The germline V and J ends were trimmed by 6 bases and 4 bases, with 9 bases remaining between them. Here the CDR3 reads CASRPTGTEAFF. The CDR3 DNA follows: TGTGCCAGCAGACCAACCGGCACTGAAGCTTTCTTT.

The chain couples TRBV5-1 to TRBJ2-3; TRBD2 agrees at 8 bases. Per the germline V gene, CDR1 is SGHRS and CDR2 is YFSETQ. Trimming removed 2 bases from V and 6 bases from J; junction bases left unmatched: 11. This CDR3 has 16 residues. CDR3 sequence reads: CASSLGTSGGLDTQYF. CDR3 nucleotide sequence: TGCGCCAGCAGCTTAGGCACTAGCGGAGGTTTGGATACGCAGTATTTT.

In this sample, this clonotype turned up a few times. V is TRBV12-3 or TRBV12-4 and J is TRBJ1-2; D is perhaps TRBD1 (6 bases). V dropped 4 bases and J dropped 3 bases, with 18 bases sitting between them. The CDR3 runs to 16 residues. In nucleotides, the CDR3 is TGTGCCAGCAGTTCCAGTGGGGGGGGCGTTTACTATGGCTACACCTTC. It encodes CASSSSGGGVYYGYTF.

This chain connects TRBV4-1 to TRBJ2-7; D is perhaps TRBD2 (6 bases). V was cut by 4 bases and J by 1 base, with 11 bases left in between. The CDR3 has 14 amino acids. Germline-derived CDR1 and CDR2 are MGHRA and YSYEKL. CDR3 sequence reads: CASSLRLESYEQYF. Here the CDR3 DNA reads TGCGCCAGCAGCCTCCGACTAGAATCCTACGAGCAGTACTTC.

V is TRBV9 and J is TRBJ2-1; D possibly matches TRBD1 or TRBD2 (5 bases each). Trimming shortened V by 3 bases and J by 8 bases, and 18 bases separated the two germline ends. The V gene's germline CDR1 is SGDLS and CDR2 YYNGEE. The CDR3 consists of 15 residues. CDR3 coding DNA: TGTGCCAGCAGCGGCCCTAGGGGACGGAGTTATGAGCAGTTCTTC. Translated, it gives CASSGPRGRSYEQFF.

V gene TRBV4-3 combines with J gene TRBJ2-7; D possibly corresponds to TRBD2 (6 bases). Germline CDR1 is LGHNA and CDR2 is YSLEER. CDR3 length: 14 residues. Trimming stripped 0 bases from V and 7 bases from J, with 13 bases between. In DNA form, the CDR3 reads TGCGCCAGCAGCCAAGATCGCTATGGGGGGGAGCAGTACTTC. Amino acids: CASSQDRYGGEQYF.

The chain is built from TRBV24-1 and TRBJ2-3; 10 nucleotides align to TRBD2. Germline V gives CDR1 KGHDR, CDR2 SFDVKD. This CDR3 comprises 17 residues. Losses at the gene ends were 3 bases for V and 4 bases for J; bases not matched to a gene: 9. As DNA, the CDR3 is TGTGCCACCAGTGATCCATACAGCGGGGGGGCTTCAGATACGCAGTATTTT. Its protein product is CATSDPYSGGASDTQYF.

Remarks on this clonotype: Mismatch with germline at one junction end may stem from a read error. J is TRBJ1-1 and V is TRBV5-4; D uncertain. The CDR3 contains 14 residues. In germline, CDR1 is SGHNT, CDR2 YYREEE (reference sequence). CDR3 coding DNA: TGTGCCATCAGCTCCGGGCTCCTGAACACTGAAGCTTTCTTT. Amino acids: CAISSGLLNTEAFF.

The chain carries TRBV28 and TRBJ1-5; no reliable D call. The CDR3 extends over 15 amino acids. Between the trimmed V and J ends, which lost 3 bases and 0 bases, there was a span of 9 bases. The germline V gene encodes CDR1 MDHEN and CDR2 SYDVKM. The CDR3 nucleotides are TGTGCCAGCAGTTTCAGGCAAACTAGCAATCAGCCCCAGCATTTT. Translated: CASSFRQTSNQPQHF.

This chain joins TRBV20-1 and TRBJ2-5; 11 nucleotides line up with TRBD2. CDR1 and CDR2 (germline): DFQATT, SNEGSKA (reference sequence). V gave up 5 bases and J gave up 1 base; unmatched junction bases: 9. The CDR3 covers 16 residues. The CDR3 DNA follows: TGCAGTGCTTGGGGGACTAGCGGAGCTATCCAAGAGACCCAGTACTTC. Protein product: CSAWGTSGAIQETQYF.

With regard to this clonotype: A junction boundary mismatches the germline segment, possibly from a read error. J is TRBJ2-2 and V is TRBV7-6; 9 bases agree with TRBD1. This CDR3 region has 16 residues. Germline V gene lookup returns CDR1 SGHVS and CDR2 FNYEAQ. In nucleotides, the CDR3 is TGTGCCAGCAGTCTACAGGGGGCGGAGAACGCCGGGGAGCTGTTTTTT. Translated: CASSLQGAENAGELFF. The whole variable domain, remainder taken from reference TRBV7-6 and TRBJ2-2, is GAGVSQSPRYKVTKRGQDVALRCDPISGHVSLYWYRQALGQGPEFLTYFNYEAQQDKSGLPNDRFSAERPEGSISTLTIQRTEQRDSAMYRCASSLQGAENAGELFFGEGSRLTVL.

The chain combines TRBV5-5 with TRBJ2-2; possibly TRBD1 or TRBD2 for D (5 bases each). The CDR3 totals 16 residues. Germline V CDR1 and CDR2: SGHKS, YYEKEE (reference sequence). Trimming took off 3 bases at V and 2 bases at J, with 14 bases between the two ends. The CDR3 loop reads CASSSSGTGNTGELFF. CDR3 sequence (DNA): TGTGCCAGCAGCTCCTCCGGGACGGGCAACACCGGGGAGCTGTTTTTT.

The CDR3 DNA is TGTGCCAGCAGCCTGAACCGGGACAGGCCCTACGAGCAGTACTTC. It encodes CASSLNRDRPYEQYF. The V call is TRBV7-9, the J call TRBJ2-7; 8 bases agree with TRBD1. This CDR3 region has 15 residues. The J segment lost 2 bases and the V segment lost 5 bases, leaving 8 bases of the junction unmatched. Germline V gene lookup returns CDR1 SEHNR and CDR2 FQNEAQ (reference sequence).

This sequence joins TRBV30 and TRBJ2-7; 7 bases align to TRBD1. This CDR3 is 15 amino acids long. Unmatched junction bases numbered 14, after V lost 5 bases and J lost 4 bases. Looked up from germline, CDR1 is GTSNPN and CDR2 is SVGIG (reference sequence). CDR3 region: CAWGSNRDRPYEQYF. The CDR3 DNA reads TGTGCCTGGGGTTCAAACCGGGACAGACCTTACGAGCAGTACTTC.